The clone carrying this TCR beta chain turned up a few times. This entry comes from a study of patients and donors after allogeneic stem cell transplantation. With 5 bases removed from V and 7 bases from J, the gap between germline ends came to 11 bases. Germline V gene data show CDR1 as SNHLY and CDR2 as FYNNEI. There are 13 residues in the CDR3. A single record per CDR3 protein comes from TCRdb applying MiXCR to the RT-PCR reads. This table holds about 410,000 distinct CDR3 sequences, more than 15% found once. The sequenced material came from blood, either unsorted or a sorted T cell fraction (not recorded which). The sequence was obtained from a human donor who was either an allogeneic HSCT recipient or a stem cell or donor lymphocyte infusion donor (not recorded which). It is not recorded whose cells these are; they may come from a transplant donor. V and J are TRBV2 and TRBJ2-2; D is uncertain. The CDR3 sequence: CASSPDAIGELFF. CDR3 DNA sequence: TGTGCCAGCAGTCCTGACGCGATCGGGGAGCTGTTTTTT.